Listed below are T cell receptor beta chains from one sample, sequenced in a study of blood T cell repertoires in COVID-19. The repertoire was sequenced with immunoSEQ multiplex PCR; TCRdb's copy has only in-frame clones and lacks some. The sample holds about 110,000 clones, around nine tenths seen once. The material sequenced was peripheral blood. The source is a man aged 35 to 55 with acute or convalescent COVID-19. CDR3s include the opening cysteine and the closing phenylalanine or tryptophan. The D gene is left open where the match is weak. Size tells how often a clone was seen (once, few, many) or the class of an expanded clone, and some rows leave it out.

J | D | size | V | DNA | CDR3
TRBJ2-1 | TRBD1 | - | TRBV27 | TGTGCCAGCAGTTTAAGACAGGGGTTTGGTGAGCAGTTCTTC | CASSLRQGFGEQFF
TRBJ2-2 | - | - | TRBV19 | TGTGCCAGTAGTATAGAAGCCGGGTTCAGAGTGAACACCGGGGAGCTGTTTTTT | CASSIEAGFRVNTGELFF
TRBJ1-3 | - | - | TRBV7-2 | TGTGCCAGCGCAGAGCGGGGGCCCGGAAACACCATATATTTT | CASAERGPGNTIYF
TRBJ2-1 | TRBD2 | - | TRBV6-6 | TGTGCCAGCAGTTACGGGGCGGGAGTGGGAAATGAGCAGTTCTTC | CASSYGAGVGNEQFF
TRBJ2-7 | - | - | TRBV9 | TGTGCCAGCAGCGTAGGTGCGGGCCCTATCTCCTACGAGCAGTACTTC | CASSVGAGPISYEQYF
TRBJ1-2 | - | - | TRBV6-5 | TGTGCCAGCAGTTACGACAGCTATGGCTACACCTTC | CASSYDSYGYTF
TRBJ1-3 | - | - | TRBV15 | TGTGCCACCAGCAGAGATTGGGGCACAGGTGCTGGAAACACCATATATTTT | CATSRDWGTGAGNTIYF
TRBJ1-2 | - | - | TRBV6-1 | TGTGCCAGCAGTGAAGTCCACAGCTTGAACGGCTACACCTTC | CASSEVHSLNGYTF
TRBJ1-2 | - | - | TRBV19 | TGTGCCAGTAGTACCCGGACATCGGACTATGGCTACACCTTC | CASSTRTSDYGYTF
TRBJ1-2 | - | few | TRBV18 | TGTGCCAGCTCACCACTTGTCGCGCGGGGAAAGCCCTATGGCTACACCTTC | CASSPLVARGKPYGYTF
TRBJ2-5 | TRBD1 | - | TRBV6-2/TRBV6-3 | TGTGCCAGCAGTACAGGGGGCGCCGAGACCCAGTACTTC | CASSTGGAETQYF
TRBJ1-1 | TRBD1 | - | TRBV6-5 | TGTGCCAGCATCAGCGGAGGGGGCTTAGGTGAAGCTTTCTTT | CASISGGGLGEAFF
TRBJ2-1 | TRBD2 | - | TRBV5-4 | TGTGCCAGCAGCGACAAGCAAGCGGGAGACAATGAGCAGTTCTTC | CASSDKQAGDNEQFF
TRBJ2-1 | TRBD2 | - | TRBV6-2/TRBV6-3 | TGTGCCAGCAGTTATAAGGCTGGGTTCGGGACTACCTGGTACAATGAGCAGTTCTTC | CASSYKAGFGTTWYNEQFF
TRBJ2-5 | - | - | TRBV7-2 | TGTGCCAGCAGCTTAGCCCCGGGTAGGCAGGAGACCCAGTACTTC | CASSLAPGRQETQYF
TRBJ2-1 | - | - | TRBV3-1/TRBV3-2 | TGTGCCAGCAGCCACCTAGCAAATGAGCAGTTCTTC | CASSHLANEQFF
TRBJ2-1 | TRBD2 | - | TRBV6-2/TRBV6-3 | TGTGCCAGCAGTCTAGCGGGGGGGCACTACAATGAGCAGTTCTTC | CASSLAGGHYNEQFF
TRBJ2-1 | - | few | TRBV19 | TGTGCCAGTAGTATAGAACCTAAAGGGGATTCGGAGCAGTTCTTC | CASSIEPKGDSEQFF
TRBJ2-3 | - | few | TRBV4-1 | TGCGCCAGCAAAGGAGATGGCTACTTCGAGGTGGATACGCAGTATTTT | CASKGDGYFEVDTQYF
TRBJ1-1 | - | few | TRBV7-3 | TGTGCCAGCAGCTTAAGGCGGAATACTGAAGCTTTCTTT | CASSLRRNTEAFF
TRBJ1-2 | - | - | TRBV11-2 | TGTGCCAGCAGCTTAGCAGGGAAGGACTATGGCTACACCTTC | CASSLAGKDYGYTF
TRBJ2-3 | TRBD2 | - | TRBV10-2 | TGCGCCAGCAGTGACCCGGGACTAGCGGGAGGGCCGGGTACGCAGTATTTT | CASSDPGLAGGPGTQYF
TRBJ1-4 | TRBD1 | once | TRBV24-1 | TGTGCCACCAGTGACCCCGGACAGGGCGGAAAACTGTTTTTT | CATSDPGQGGKLFF
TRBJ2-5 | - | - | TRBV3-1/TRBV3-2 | TGTGCCAGCAGCCAAGGAGGGGACTCCCAAAAAGGGACCCAGTACTTC | CASSQGGDSQKGTQYF
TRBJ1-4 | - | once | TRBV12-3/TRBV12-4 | TGTGCCAGCAGTTTGCGCTGGAGTGAAAAACTGTTTTTT | CASSLRWSEKLFF
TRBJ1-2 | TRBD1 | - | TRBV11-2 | TGTGCCAGCAGCTTAGCTCCGACAGGGGGCTATGGCTACACCTTC | CASSLAPTGGYGYTF
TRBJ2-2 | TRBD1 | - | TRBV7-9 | TGTGCCAGCAGCTTAAAGGGACAGATCGGGGAGCTGTTTTTT | CASSLKGQIGELFF
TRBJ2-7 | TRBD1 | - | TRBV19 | TGTGCCAGTAGTCCAGGGGGCTTCTACGAGCAGTACTTC | CASSPGGFYEQYF
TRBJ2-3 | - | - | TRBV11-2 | TGTGCCAGCAGCTTAGCAGGCACAGATACGCAGTATTTT | CASSLAGTDTQYF
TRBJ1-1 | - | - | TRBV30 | TGTGCCTGGAGTGCCTCCAGGGATTTCGCTGAAGCTTTCTTT | CAWSASRDFAEAFF
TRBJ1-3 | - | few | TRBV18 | TGTGCCAGCTCACCACCGGACAGAGTCTTTGGAAACACCATATATTTT | CASSPPDRVFGNTIYF
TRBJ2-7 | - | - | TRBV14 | TGTGCCAGCAGCCAACCCGGGATCTCCTACGAGCAGTACTTC | CASSQPGISYEQYF
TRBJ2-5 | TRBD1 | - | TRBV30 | TGTGCCTGGAGCGCAGACAGGGGAAGGGAGACCCAGTACTTC | CAWSADRGRETQYF
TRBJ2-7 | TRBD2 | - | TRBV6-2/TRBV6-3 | TGTGCCAGCAGTTACGGACTAGCGATCTCCTACGAGCAGTACTTC | CASSYGLAISYEQYF
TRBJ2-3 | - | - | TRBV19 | TGTGCCAGTAGTATTTCTGATACGCAGTATTTT | CASSISDTQYF
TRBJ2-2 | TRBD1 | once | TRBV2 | TGTGCCAGCAGGCCACGAAGGGGACAGGGTTTTACCGGGGAGCTGTTTTTT | CASRPRRGQGFTGELFF
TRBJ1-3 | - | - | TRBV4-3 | TGCGCCAGCAGCCAAGGCACAGGGAAAGGAGGAGGAAACACCATATATTTT | CASSQGTGKGGGNTIYF
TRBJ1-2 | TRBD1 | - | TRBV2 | TGTGCCAGCAGTGAAGGACAGGGCTTTCCTGGCTACACCTTC | CASSEGQGFPGYTF
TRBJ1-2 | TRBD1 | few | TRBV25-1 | TGTGCCAGTACGACAGGGGGAGCGCGGGGCTACACCTTC | CASTTGGARGYTF
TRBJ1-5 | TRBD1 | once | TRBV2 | TGTGCCAGCAGGCGGGACAGGAGGGGAAATCAGCCCCAGCATTTT | CASRRDRRGNQPQHF
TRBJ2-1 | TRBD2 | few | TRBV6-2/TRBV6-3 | TGTGCCAGCAGCACCGGGACTAGCCGCTTTGATGAGCAGTTCTTC | CASSTGTSRFDEQFF
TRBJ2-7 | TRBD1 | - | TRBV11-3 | TGTGCCAGCAGCCAAGAGGGACAGGGGATCGACGAGCAGTACTTC | CASSQEGQGIDEQYF
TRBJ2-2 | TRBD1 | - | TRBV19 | TGTGCCAGTAGTATCAGGGGGCTGGCCGGGGAGCTGTTTTTT | CASSIRGLAGELFF
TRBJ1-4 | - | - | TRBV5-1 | TGCGCCAGCAGATCCGACAGTGCAACTAATGAAAAACTGTTTTTT | CASRSDSATNEKLFF
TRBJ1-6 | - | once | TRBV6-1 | TGTGCCAGCAGTGAAGGCACAGGGAACTATAATTCACCCCTCCACTTT | CASSEGTGNYNSPLHF
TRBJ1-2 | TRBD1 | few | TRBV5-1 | TGCGCCAGCAGTTACGACCAGGGGGCAAGGAACTATGGCTACACCTTC | CASSYDQGARNYGYTF
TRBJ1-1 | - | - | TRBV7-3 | TGTGCCAGCAATCCTGGGGCGACCAACACTGAAGCTTTCTTT | CASNPGATNTEAFF
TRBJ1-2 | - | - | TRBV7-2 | TGTGCCAGCACCTTAGCACAGTTCAAAGGAGGCTACACCTTC | CASTLAQFKGGYTF
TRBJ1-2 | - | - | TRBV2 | TGTGCCAGCGGAGTCGCAGAATACTATGGCTACACCTTC | CASGVAEYYGYTF
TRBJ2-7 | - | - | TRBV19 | TGTGCCAGTAGTAGACAGGCCTCCTACGAGCAGTACTTC | CASSRQASYEQYF
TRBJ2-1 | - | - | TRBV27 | TGTGCCAGCAGTTTATCTCAGGGTCGTGGTGAGCAGTTCTTC | CASSLSQGRGEQFF
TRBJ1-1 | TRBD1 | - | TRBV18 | TGTGCCAGCTCACCGGGACAGGGAGGCTGGAGCACTGAAGCTTTCTTT | CASSPGQGGWSTEAFF
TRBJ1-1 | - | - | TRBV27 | TGTGCCAGCAGTGGAGGGCTTACCGGCACTGAAGCTTTCTTT | CASSGGLTGTEAFF
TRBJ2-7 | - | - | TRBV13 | TGTGCCAGCAGCAAGGACAGATCCTACGAGCAGTACTTC | CASSKDRSYEQYF
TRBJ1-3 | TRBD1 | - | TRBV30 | TGTGCCTGGCGGACAGGAATAAACACCATATATTTT | CAWRTGINTIYF
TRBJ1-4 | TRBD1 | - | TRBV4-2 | TGTGCCAGCAGCCAAGATTGGGGGACAGGAGTAAATGAAAAACTGTTTTTT | CASSQDWGTGVNEKLFF
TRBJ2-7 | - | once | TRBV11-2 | TGTGCCAGCAGCTTAGGAGTCAGGCTCTCCGAGCAGTACTTC | CASSLGVRLSEQYF
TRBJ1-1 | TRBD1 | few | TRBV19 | TGTGCCAGTGGGGACAGGGCCACTGAAGCTTTCTTT | CASGDRATEAFF
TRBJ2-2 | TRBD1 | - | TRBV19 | TGTGCCAGTATGGGAATACGACAGGGGTCACCGAACACCGGGGAGCTGTTTTTT | CASMGIRQGSPNTGELFF